This TCR beta chain came from a study of Graves' ophthalmopathy and Graves' hyperthyroidism. Study in general: Untreated patients at initial diagnosis provided peripheral blood. Study-level results: With approximately 90% sensitivity and roughly 80% specificity, a 13-signature model separated ophthalmopathy from stable hyperthyroidism.

RNA transcripts served as template for amplifying TCR beta CDR3 sequences. The first round was an RT-PCR with HTBI primers, and the second round was a multiplex PCR. Each CDR3 protein gets one entry after TCRdb re-called the multiplex PCR reads with MiXCR. The data contain 600,000 to 700,000 distinct CDR3 sequences, more than 40% of them singletons. Per the germline V gene, CDR1 is SNHLY and CDR2 is FYNNEI. The CDR3 is made up of 15 amino acids. V was pared by 4 bases and J by 5 bases, with 16 bases between. The count of this clonotype is one. The target antigen is unknown. The gene calls are TRBV2 and TRBJ2-3; the D is unclear. This clonotype was sampled from an adult man with Graves' ophthalmopathy. Source material: peripheral blood. The CDR3 DNA is TGTGCCAGCAGTGCTAGAGCCCCCGGCGAAGATACGCAGTATTTT. This codes for CASSARAPGEDTQYF.